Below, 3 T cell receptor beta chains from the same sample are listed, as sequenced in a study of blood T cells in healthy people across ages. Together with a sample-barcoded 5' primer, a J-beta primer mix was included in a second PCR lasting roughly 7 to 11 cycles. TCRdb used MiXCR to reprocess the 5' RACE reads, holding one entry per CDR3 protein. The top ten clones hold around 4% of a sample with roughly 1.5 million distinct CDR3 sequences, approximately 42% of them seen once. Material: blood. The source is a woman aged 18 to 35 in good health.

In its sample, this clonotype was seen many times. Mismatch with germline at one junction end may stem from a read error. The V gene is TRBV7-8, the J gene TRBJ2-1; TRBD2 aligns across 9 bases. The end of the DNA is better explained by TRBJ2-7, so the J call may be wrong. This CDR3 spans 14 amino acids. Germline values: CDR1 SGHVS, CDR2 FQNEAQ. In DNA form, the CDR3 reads TGTGCCAGCAGCCTAGCGGGAACCTACAATGAGCAGTACTTC. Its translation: CASSLAGTYNEQYF.

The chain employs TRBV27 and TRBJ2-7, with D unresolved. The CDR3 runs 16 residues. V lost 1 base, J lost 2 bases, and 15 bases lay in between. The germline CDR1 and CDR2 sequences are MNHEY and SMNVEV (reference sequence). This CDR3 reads CASSLYPTPRTYEQYF. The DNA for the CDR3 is TGTGCCAGCAGTTTATACCCGACACCTAGGACCTACGAGCAGTACTTC.

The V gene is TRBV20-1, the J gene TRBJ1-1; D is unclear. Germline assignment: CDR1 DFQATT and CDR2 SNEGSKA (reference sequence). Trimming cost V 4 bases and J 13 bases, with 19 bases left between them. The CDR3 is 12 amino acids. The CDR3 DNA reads TGCAGTGCTAATGAAAAAGCGAGAGTAGGTTTCTTT. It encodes CSANEKARVGFF.